What follows describes a single T cell receptor beta chain. Its target is unknown. This specimen comes from a study of shared clonotypes between healthy human individuals. Study summary: The donor group consisted of two women and a few men, aged 18 to 49. General study results and limits: On the whole, naive subsets had larger estimated richness than memory subsets had.

This CDR3 spans 15 amino acids. J lost 2 bases, V lost 5 bases, and 7 bases had no gene match. The V gene's germline CDR1 is SGHKS and CDR2 YYEKEE (reference sequence). The table came from immunoSEQ multiplex PCR; TCRdb's copy has only in-frame clones and leaves some out. Seen here are some 2.3 million clones, approximately 93% observed once, and the top ten hold 0.3% to 0.4%. The chain is built from TRBV5-5 and TRBJ1-2; 9 bases fit TRBD1. Sequenced sample: naive CD4+ T cells from PBMCs. Subset in this sample: CD45RA+ positively selected. This receptor was obtained from a young man in good health. Some clones in this sample may be carry-over from other donors' samples. The CDR3 is CASSYPGTGNYGYTF. Written as DNA, the CDR3 is TGTGCCAGCAGTTACCCCGGGACAGGGAACTATGGCTACACCTTC.